This entry describes one T cell receptor (beta chain). Its antigen is not known. This specimen belongs to a study of STAT3 mutations in large granular lymphocyte leukemia. Study-wide context: Roughly half the longitudinally sequenced T-LGLL patients had canonical STAT3 mutations. More than half of T-LGLL patients received immunosuppressive therapy.

General study results and limits: Samples missed the first appearance of the clone. Every T-cell large granular lymphocyte leukemia patient had at least one immunodominant TCR beta clonotype.

Each sample's TCRbeta library yielded on average around 44,000 productive templates. Repertoires were generated with immunoSEQ multiplex PCR, while TCRdb's copy carries only in-frame clones and drops some. Of 8,300 or so clones detected, around 92% appear once; the ten largest clones hold more than 40%. CDR1 ENHRY and CDR2 SYGVKD come from the germline V gene. Trimming stripped 3 bases from V and 5 bases from J, with 8 bases between. CDR3 size: 13 residues. The clonotype originates from a man aged 45-65 years with T-cell large granular lymphocyte leukemia. Some clones in this sample may be carry-over from other donors' samples. The chain uses TRBV10-3 and TRBJ2-1; D not certain. The source material was peripheral blood mononuclear cells. The CDR3 region is CAISDPSNNEQFF. The CDR3 region has the DNA TGTGCCATCAGTGACCCGTCAAACAATGAGCAGTTCTTC.